This T cell receptor (beta chain) was recorded in a study of T cell responses to AZD1222 COVID-19 vaccine. Study-level findings and limits: Nearly half of unique spike-specific TCRs reportedly avoided B.1.351 and B.1.1.7 mutated regions. Donors skewed white British and female; clonal diversity was possibly underestimated.

As regards this clone: Its antigen is not identified.

Germline CDR1 is SNHLY and CDR2 is FYNNEI. With V trimmed by 6 bases and J by 0 bases, 10 bases remained unmatched. The length of the CDR3 is 19 residues. Sequencing was performed with immunoSEQ multiplex PCR; in TCRdb, only in-frame clones are kept and a portion is missing. This sample carries 90,000 to 120,000 clones, roughly 89% of them seen once, and the ten largest clones take roughly a fifth. The sample was peripheral blood, taken on day 0 of AZD1222 vaccination. The chain combines TRBV2 with TRBJ2-1; 14 bases are a match to TRBD2. The source is an adult in good health. Here the CDR3 reads CASSGYLTSGGASYNEQFF. Here the CDR3 DNA reads TGTGCCAGCAGCGGATACTTGACTAGCGGGGGGGCCTCCTACAATGAGCAGTTCTTC.